Many counts were recorded for the clone carrying this T cell receptor beta chain. Its specificity is unknown. The data derive from a study of CD8+CD57+ T cells in acquired aplastic anemia. Study-level findings and limits: The study identified almost 30 CD8+ CDR3 sequences shared by patients and controls.

TCR beta VDJ and CDR3 profiles were obtained from a genomic DNA template. TCRdb itself ran the reads through MiXCR, one entry per CDR3 protein. This sample has around 42,000 distinct CDR3 sequences, with approximately 57% found just once. This CDR3 is built from 15 residues. Germline V gene lookup returns CDR1 DFQATT and CDR2 SNEGSKA (reference sequence). The trim removed 6 bases at V and 7 bases at J, leaving 9 bases unmatched. Patients picked for sequencing had shown CD8+CD57+ cell expansion detected by flow cytometry. The cohort consisted entirely of patients having severe acquired aplastic anemia. Patients were treatment-naive when blood was sampled.

The TCR originated in a human donor with aplastic anemia. The chain carries TRBV20-1 and TRBJ1-4; 12 bases line up with TRBD1. Material: sorted CD4+, CD8+, or CD8+CD57+ T cells (not recorded which) from PBMCs. The CDR3 loop is CSAEGQGAPGEKLFF. CDR3 DNA: TGCAGTGCCGAGGGACAGGGGGCCCCTGGTGAAAAACTGTTTTTT.